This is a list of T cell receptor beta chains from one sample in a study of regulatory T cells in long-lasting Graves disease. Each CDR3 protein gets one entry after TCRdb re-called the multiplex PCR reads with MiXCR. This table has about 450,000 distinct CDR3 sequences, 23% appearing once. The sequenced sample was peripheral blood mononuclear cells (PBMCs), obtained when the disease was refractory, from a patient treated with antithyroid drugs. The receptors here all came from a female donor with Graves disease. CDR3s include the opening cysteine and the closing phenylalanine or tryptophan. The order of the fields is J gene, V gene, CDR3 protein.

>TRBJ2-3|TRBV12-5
CASGTGTRQDTQYF
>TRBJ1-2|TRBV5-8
CASSPRGQRSYGYTF
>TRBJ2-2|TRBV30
CAWSGDSNTGELFF
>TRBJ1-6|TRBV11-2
CASSLNGADNSPLHF
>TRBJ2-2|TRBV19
CASSTSGRVTGELFF
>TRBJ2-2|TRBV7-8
CASSWGNLNTGELFF
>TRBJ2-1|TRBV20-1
CSAGRGRYNEQFF
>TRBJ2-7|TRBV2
CASIISSSSYEQYF
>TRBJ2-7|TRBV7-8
CASSLGGTGAAEQYF
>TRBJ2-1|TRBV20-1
CSAHTPSYNEQFF
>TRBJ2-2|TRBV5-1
CASSLRAGTPTGELFF
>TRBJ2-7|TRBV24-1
CATSEGSSYEQYF
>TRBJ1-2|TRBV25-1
CASSESRTAQTYGYTF
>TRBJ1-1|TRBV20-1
CSAGSGDPEAFF
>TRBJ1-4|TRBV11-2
CASSLGSVPNEKLFF
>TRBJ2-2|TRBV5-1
CASSLVGTSGTGELFF
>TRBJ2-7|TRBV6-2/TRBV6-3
CASSYNTGTGRDEQYF
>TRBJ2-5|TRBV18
CASSLMTSGWETQYF
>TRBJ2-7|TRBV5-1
CASSPVGQGFDEQYF
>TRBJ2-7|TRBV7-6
CASSPGGGHEQYF
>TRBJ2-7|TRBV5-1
CASSGGRALSEQYF
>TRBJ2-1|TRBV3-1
CASSYGLAGNEQFF
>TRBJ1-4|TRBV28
CASSLEFSGTGYEKLFF
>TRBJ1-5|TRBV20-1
CSARVDRTQPQHF
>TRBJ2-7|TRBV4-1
CASSQDSGLAGGEQYF
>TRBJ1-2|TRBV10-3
CAISRGTAYGYTF
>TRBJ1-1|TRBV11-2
CASSVGAGEAFF
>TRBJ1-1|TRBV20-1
CSASTQGAVRNTEAFF
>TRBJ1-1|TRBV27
CASSFQGMNTEAFF
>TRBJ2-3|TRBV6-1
CASTRTSGNPTDTQYF
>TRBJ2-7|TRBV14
CASSQADKSYEQYF
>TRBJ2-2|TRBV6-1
CASSDNRGVVGELFF
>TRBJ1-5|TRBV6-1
CASRPIRDRGFGQPQHF
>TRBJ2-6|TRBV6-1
CASRPFWVAGANVLTF
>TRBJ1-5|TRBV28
CASSPSFEPQHF
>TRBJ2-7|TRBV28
CASSFPGTSGRGAYEQYF
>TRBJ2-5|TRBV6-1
CASSQSGAQETQYF
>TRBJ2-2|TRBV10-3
CAISDSGTGELFF
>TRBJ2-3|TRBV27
CASSLYTSGSTDTQYF
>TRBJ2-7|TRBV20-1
CSARTGTLKGQYF
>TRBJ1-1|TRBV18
CASSPRTGGPGTEAFF
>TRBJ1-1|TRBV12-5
CASGSYLGGTGSTEAFF
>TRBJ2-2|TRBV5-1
CASSFSPQVNGELFF
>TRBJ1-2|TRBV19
CASRGPWTGGGYTF
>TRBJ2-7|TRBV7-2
CASSLRGLRATPRYEQYF
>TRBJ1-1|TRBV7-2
CASRPTGIPEAFF
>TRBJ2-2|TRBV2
CVSMTRGAGELFF
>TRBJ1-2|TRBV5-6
CASSCREQAYGYTF
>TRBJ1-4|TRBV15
CATSTTGQGREKLFF
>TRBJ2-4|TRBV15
CATQERDLRVGAKNIQYF
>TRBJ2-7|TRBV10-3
CAISVRASGKTYEQYF
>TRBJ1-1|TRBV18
CASSPRQGSEAFF
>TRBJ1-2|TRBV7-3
CASSQDRNYGYTF
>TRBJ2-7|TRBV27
CASSLSVNSGTPSYEQYF
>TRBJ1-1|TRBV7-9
CASSLEGPGTEAFF
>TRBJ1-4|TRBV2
CASTDLGVASSNEKLFF
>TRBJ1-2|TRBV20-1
CSASDRGYGYTF
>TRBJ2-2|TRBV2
CASRIYSGRASAGELFF
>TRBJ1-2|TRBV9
CASSVKSGQGDYGYTF
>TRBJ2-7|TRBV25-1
CASTPGGLHYEQYF